This passage covers 23 T cell receptor beta chains from one sample sequenced in a study of shared clonotypes between healthy human individuals. Profiled with immunoSEQ multiplex PCR; TCRdb holds only in-frame clones, not every one. The sample holds about 2 million clones, 85% to 95% seen once. Sequenced: naive CD4+ T cells sorted from blood. Indicated subset: CD45RA+ positively selected. These receptors were collected from a man aged 18 to 29 in good health.

The chain couples TRBV27 to TRBJ2-7; D may be TRBD2 (6 bases). Germline CDR1 reads MNHEY; CDR2 reads SMNVEV (reference sequence). V lost 4 bases and J lost 9, with 22 bases in between. This CDR3 has 15 residues. CDR3 nucleotides: TGTGCCAGCAGTTCCTCGGGACTGCCCAAAGTTGGGCAGTACTTC. It translates to CASSSSGLPKVGQYF.

The chain links TRBV9 to TRBJ2-7; TRBD2 matches at 7 bases. This CDR3 is 14 amino acids long. The trim removed 2 bases at V and 2 bases at J, leaving 4 bases unmatched. Germline CDR1 SGDLS, CDR2 YYNGEE. CDR3 coding DNA: TGTGCCAGCAGCGTTAGCGGGTTCCCCTACGAGCAGTACTTC. Its protein is CASSVSGFPYEQYF.

In DNA, the CDR3 is TGTGCCAGCTCACTTTGGGAAGAAAATCAGCCCCAGCATTTT. Translation gives CASSLWEENQPQHF. The chain recombines TRBV18 with TRBJ1-5; D is ambiguous. Trimming removed 4 bases at V and 4 bases at J, with 11 bases between. CDR3 length: 14 amino acids. Germline assignment: CDR1 KGHSH and CDR2 LQKENI.

The chain links TRBV27 to TRBJ2-7, with 9 positions matching TRBD2. Germline CDR1 reads MNHEY; CDR2 reads SMNVEV (reference sequence). V lost 4 bases to trimming and J lost 1 base; unmatched junction nucleotides: 2. This CDR3 region has 14 residues. The CDR3 DNA sequence: TGTGCCAGCAGTTCCCTAGCGGGGTCCTACGAGCAGTACTTC. Its protein is CASSSLAGSYEQYF.

The chain combines TRBV6-6 with TRBJ1-6; TRBD1 is a possible D gene (5 bases). The V end was cut by 0 bases, the J end by 5 bases, with 11 bases between. The CDR3 extends over 16 amino acids. The germline gives CDR1 MNHNY, CDR2 SVGAGI (reference sequence). The CDR3 bases are TGTGCCAGCAGTTACTCTGAGGGACTGGATAATTCACCCCTCCACTTT. As protein: CASSYSEGLDNSPLHF.

The chain joins TRBV4-3 to TRBJ2-2; D is unclear. The CDR3 loop spans 12 amino acids. Trimming shortened V by 4 bases and J by 7 bases, and 7 bases separated the two germline ends. CDR1 is LGHNA, CDR2 YSLEER, per germline. DNA of the CDR3: TGCGCCAGCAGCCCCTTAGGCGGGGAGCTGTTTTTT. It is translated as CASSPLGGELFF.

The chain has TRBV10-3 and TRBJ2-3; TRBD1 matches at 8 bases. Germline trimming cut 6 bases from V and 3 bases from J; bases unmatched to any gene: 5. There are 14 residues in the CDR3. The germline V gene encodes CDR1 ENHRY and CDR2 SYGVKD. The CDR3 sequence: CAISQGALTDTQYF. DNA of the CDR3: TGTGCCATCAGCCAGGGGGCCTTAACAGATACGCAGTATTTT.

The chain carries TRBV30 and TRBJ2-7; TRBD2 aligns across 8 bases. The germline V gene has CDR1 GTSNPN and CDR2 SVGIG (reference sequence). The CDR3 runs to 11 residues. The V and J ends lost 8 bases and 0 bases, in that order; junction bases with no gene match: 0. CDR3 nucleotides: TGTGCCGGGACTAGCTCCTACGAGCAGTACTTC. Translation: CAGTSSYEQYF. Drawing the rest from reference TRBV30 and TRBJ2-7, the complete variable domain is SQTIHQWPATLVQPVGSPLSLECTVEGTSNPNLYWYRQAAGRGLQLLFYSVGIGQISSEVPQNLSASRPQDRQFILSSKKLLLSDSGFYLCAGTSSYEQYFGPGTRLTVT.

The CDR3 DNA follows: TGCGCCAGCAGCTCCGGACAGGGGGCAAGGGCAGATACGCAGTATTTT. Translated: CASSSGQGARADTQYF. The rearrangement joins TRBV5-1 to TRBJ2-3, with TRBD1 identical over 11 bases. V gave up 3 bases and J gave up 4 bases; unmatched junction bases: 7. Germline V lookup: CDR1 SGHRS, CDR2 YFSETQ. This CDR3 comprises 16 residues.

The chain recombines TRBV6-1 with TRBJ2-3; D is possibly TRBD2 (5 bases). The CDR3 is 14 amino acids. The V gene lost 6 bases and the J gene lost 3 bases, with 13 bases spanning the gap. CDR1 MNHNS and CDR2 SASEGT come from the germline V gene. The CDR3 DNA reads as TGTGCCAGCAGACACCCAGAGGGTACAGATACGCAGTATTTT. Amino acids: CASRHPEGTDTQYF.

This chain uses TRBV29-1 with TRBJ1-4, with D tentatively TRBD1 (5 bases). CDR3 length: 15 amino acids. Trimming stripped 7 bases from V and 5 bases from J, with 20 bases between. Germline lookup yields CDR1 SQVTM and CDR2 ANQGSEA. CDR3 in DNA: TGCAGCGCGGGGAGAGACGGGGCGTTCAATGAAAAACTGTTTTTT. The encoded protein is CSAGRDGAFNEKLFF.

This chain joins TRBV30 and TRBJ2-7, with D possibly being TRBD1 (5 bases). Trimming cost V 7 bases and J 2 bases, with 12 bases left between them. This CDR3 is built from 12 residues. Looked up from germline, CDR1 is GTSNPN and CDR2 is SVGIG (reference sequence). The CDR3 region is CASDKGAYEQYF. CDR3 DNA sequence: TGTGCCTCCGACAAAGGGGCCTACGAGCAGTACTTC.

The rearrangement joins TRBV19 to TRBJ1-2, with TRBD1 matching over 7 bases. Germline loops: CDR1 LNHDA, CDR2 SQIVND (reference sequence). The V and J ends lost 3 bases and 4 bases, in that order; junction bases with no gene match: 8. CDR3 length: 15 amino acids. The DNA for the CDR3 is TGTGCCAGTAGTATTTCCGGGACAGAGCTCTATGGCTACACCTTC. Its protein product is CASSISGTELYGYTF.

The chain combines TRBV19 with TRBJ1-1; 9 bases align to TRBD1. Losses at the gene ends were 7 bases for V and 4 bases for J; bases not matched to a gene: 7. The length of the CDR3 is 14 residues. Germline CDR1 reads LNHDA; CDR2 reads SQIVND (reference sequence). CDR3 loop: CASTTQGAGTEAFF. The DNA of the CDR3 is TGTGCCAGTACCACACAGGGGGCGGGCACTGAAGCTTTCTTT.

The V gene is TRBV14, the J gene TRBJ2-7, with 7 bases that match TRBD1. This CDR3 has 15 amino acids. Trimming removed 1 base from V and 0 bases from J; junction bases left unmatched: 3. The germline V gene encodes CDR1 SGHDN and CDR2 FVKESK. CDR3 DNA sequence: TGTGCCAGCAGCCAAGTTGGGACAGCCTCCTACGAGCAGTACTTC. Translated, it gives CASSQVGTASYEQYF. The entire variable domain, with the rest obtained from reference TRBV14 and TRBJ2-7, is as follows: EAGVTQFPSHSVIEKGQTVTLRCDPISGHDNLYWYRRVMGKEIKFLLHFVKESKQDESGMPNNRFLAERTGGTYSTLKVQPAELEDSGVYFCASSQVGTASYEQYFGPGTRLTVT.

V is TRBV9 and J is TRBJ1-6, with D possibly being TRBD1 (6 bases). The V gene's germline CDR1 is SGDLS and CDR2 YYNGEE. The CDR3 covers 15 residues. V was cut by 5 bases and J by 7 bases, with 16 bases left in between. This chain's CDR3 is CASRLQDSPNSPLHF. In DNA form, the CDR3 reads TGTGCCAGCAGGTTACAGGACAGCCCAAATTCACCCCTCCACTTT.

This rearrangement joins TRBV6-1 to TRBJ1-2; D possibly corresponds to TRBD1 (6 bases). This CDR3 is 13 amino acids long. The V end was cut by 10 bases, the J end by 8 bases, with 20 bases between. Germline assignment: CDR1 MNHNS and CDR2 SASEGT. CDR3 residues: CATIKDLRGGYTF. The CDR3 DNA follows: TGTGCCACCATTAAGGATCTCAGGGGAGGCTACACCTTC.

The chain carries TRBV28 and TRBJ1-4; D is uncertain. There are 15 residues in the CDR3. Trimming stripped 7 bases from V and 4 bases from J, with 16 bases between. CDR1 MDHEN and CDR2 SYDVKM come from the germline V gene. CDR3 protein: CASTERLGINEKLFF. CDR3 bases: TGTGCCAGCACCGAACGTCTGGGGATTAATGAAAAACTGTTTTTT.

This chain links TRBV2 with TRBJ2-3; D is possibly TRBD2 (6 bases). CDR1 and CDR2 (germline): SNHLY, FYNNEI. The CDR3 sequence is 14 residues long. V dropped 8 bases and J dropped 0 bases, with 12 bases sitting between them. The CDR3, as DNA: TGTGCCAGCCGAAGGGACTCCAGCACAGATACGCAGTATTTT. It specifies CASRRDSSTDTQYF.

This clone was found a few times. The V and J genes are TRBV7-9 and TRBJ1-1; no reliable D call. The V end lost 10 bases, the J end lost 1 base, and 13 bases lay between the germline ends. The CDR3 runs 13 residues. Per germline, CDR1 SEHNR and CDR2 FQNEAQ (reference sequence). The DNA of the CDR3 is TGTGCCATCACGGCCTTTTCGAACACTGAAGCTTTCTTT. Amino acids: CAITAFSNTEAFF.

The chain recombines TRBV5-1 with TRBJ2-7; 8 bases agree with TRBD1. The CDR3 totals 13 residues. With 6 bases clipped from V and 7 bases from J, the junction kept 9 bases outside the gene matches. Germline V gene sequence: CDR1 SGHRS, CDR2 YFSETQ. The CDR3 is CASTNRGAGEQYF. Here the CDR3 DNA reads TGCGCCAGCACTAACAGGGGGGCGGGTGAGCAGTACTTC.

The chain recombines TRBV2 with TRBJ2-2; D gene ambiguous. This CDR3 is 16 amino acids long. The V gene's germline CDR1 is SNHLY and CDR2 FYNNEI. Trimming removed 1 base from V and 0 bases from J, with 9 bases in between. The CDR3 spells CASSEEAIPNTGELFF. CDR3 coding DNA: TGTGCCAGCAGTGAAGAGGCTATCCCGAACACCGGGGAGCTGTTTTTT.

The V and J genes are TRBV28 and TRBJ1-1, with D perhaps matching TRBD1 (6 bases). The V gene lost 6 bases and the J gene lost 8 bases, with 10 bases spanning the gap. CDR3 size: 11 residues. CDR1 and CDR2 from the germline V gene are MDHEN and SYDVKM. The CDR3 sequence is CASRFQGEAFF. The CDR3 nucleotides read TGTGCCAGCAGATTTCAGGGGGAAGCTTTCTTT.